Shown below are 22 T cell receptor beta chains from a single sample sequenced in a study of blood T cells in healthy people across ages. Primed by a sample-barcoded 5' primer and a J-beta primer mix, a second PCR proceeded for about 6 to 11 cycles. One entry per CDR3 protein results from TCRdb running MiXCR on the 5' RACE reads. Of approximately 800,000 distinct CDR3 sequences listed, roughly 34% were seen once; the top ten hold over 10%. The sequenced sample was blood. The receptors were sampled from a man younger than 35 in good health.

This clonotype showed up just a few times. The chain employs TRBV12-3 or TRBV12-4 and TRBJ2-5; D tentatively fits TRBD1 or TRBD2 (5 bases each). The CDR3 loop spans 14 amino acids. V was cut by 5 bases and J by 4 bases, with 14 bases left in between. The CDR3: CASSTQGPLETQYF. Here the CDR3 DNA reads TGTGCCAGCAGTACGCAGGGACCTTTAGAGACCCAGTACTTC.

The chain links TRBV12-3 or TRBV12-4 to TRBJ1-2; the D is unclear. V was trimmed by 1 base and J by 3 bases, leaving 15 bases between them. The CDR3 contains 16 residues. CDR3 DNA sequence: TGTGCCAGCAGTTTAGTGTTGGCCCGGGAGGACTATGGCTACACCTTC. This sequence encodes CASSLVLAREDYGYTF.

J is TRBJ2-1 and V is TRBV7-9; TRBD2 might be the D (6 bases). Trimming took 1 base from V and 3 from J, leaving 13 bases between them. The CDR3 spans 16 residues. Germline V CDR1 and CDR2: SEHNR, FQNEAQ (reference sequence). The CDR3 DNA sequence: TGTGCCAGCAGCTTAGGGGGCGGGGCTCTCTACAATGAGCAGTTCTTC. As protein: CASSLGGGALYNEQFF.

The rearrangement links TRBV7-2 to TRBJ2-1, with D uncertain. V gave up 6 bases and J gave up 5 bases, with 14 bases separating them. Germline-derived CDR1 and CDR2 are SGHTA and FQGNSA. This CDR3 contains 14 residues. The CDR3 sequence is CASSVNRADNEQFF. The CDR3 nucleotides read TGTGCCAGCAGTGTGAACCGGGCCGACAATGAGCAGTTCTTC.

A note on this clonotype: A single base separates this from a much larger clone, so it may be a read error. This sequence joins TRBV15 and TRBJ2-4, with unresolved D. CDR1 LNHNV and CDR2 YYDKDF come from the germline V gene (reference sequence). This CDR3 contains 16 residues. CDR3 region: CATSRDEQTDKNVQYF. The CDR3 DNA follows: TGTGCCACCAGCAGAGATGAGCAAACCGACAAAAACGTTCAGTACTTC.

This clonotype appeared a few times. The chain combines TRBV7-9 with TRBJ2-5; TRBD2 matches at 7 bases. Germline V lookup: CDR1 SEHNR, CDR2 FQNEAQ (reference sequence). Trimming at V came to 0 bases and at J to 3 bases, leaving 1 base not matched to a gene. The CDR3 is 14 amino acids. The DNA of the CDR3 is TGTGCCAGCAGCTTAGCGCGGGAGAAAGAGACCCAGTACTTC. The encoded protein is CASSLAREKETQYF.

This clonotype was seen just once. The CDR3 DNA reads as TGCAGTGCTAGTAAGGACTCCACGGGGTACAATGAGCAGTACTTC. Translated, it gives CSASKDSTGYNEQYF. This chain connects TRBV20-1 to TRBJ2-7, with D perhaps matching TRBD2 (5 bases). V lost 3 bases and J lost 7, with 22 bases in between. The CDR3 is 15 amino acids. Germline V gene sequence: CDR1 DFQATT, CDR2 SNEGSKA (reference sequence).

Only a few counts were recorded for this clonotype. The J gene is TRBJ1-5, the V gene TRBV12-5, with a tentative D call TRBD1 (6 bases). V dropped 5 bases and J dropped 0 bases, with 11 bases sitting between them. The germline gives CDR1 LGHNT, CDR2 FRNRAP. The CDR3 runs 15 residues. The CDR3 nucleotides read TGTGCTAGTGGTCCAGGGGATTATAGCAATCAGCCCCAGCATTTT. This codes for CASGPGDYSNQPQHF.

The chain combines TRBV27 with TRBJ1-2; D remains unclear. The CDR3 extends over 15 amino acids. Germline V gene data show CDR1 as MNHEY and CDR2 as SMNVEV (reference sequence). Trimming pared 5 bases from V and 6 bases from J, leaving 19 bases between. The CDR3 DNA reads as TGTGCCAGCAGTCCCCGGCTTAGGTCCCAAGATGGCTACACCTTC. This translates into CASSPRLRSQDGYTF.

This clonotype was counted between two and nine times. This rearrangement joins TRBV20-1 to TRBJ2-5; perhaps TRBD2 as D (6 bases). Germline CDR1 is DFQATT and CDR2 is SNEGSKA (reference sequence). The V and J ends lost 0 bases and 0 bases respectively, with 11 bases between them. The CDR3 runs to 15 residues. In DNA, the CDR3 is TGCAGTGCTAGAGATGGGGCGGGGAACCAAGAGACCCAGTACTTC. As protein: CSARDGAGNQETQYF.

As regards this clonotype: A much larger clone lies a single base off, so this may be a read error. This rearrangement joins TRBV9 to TRBJ2-1; TRBD1 matches at 11 bases. In germline, CDR1 is SGDLS, CDR2 YYNGEE. The CDR3 runs 15 residues. CDR3 coding DNA: TGTGCCGGCAGCGTAGGGACAGGGGGTATGTATGAGCAGTTCTTC. This codes for CAGSVGTGGMYEQFF. The variable domain in full, completed from reference TRBV9 and TRBJ2-1, reads DSGVTQTPKHLITATGQRVTLRCSPRSGDLSVYWYQQSLDQGLQFLIQYYNGEERAKGNILERFSAQQFPDLHSELNLSSLELGDSALYFCAGSVGTGGMYEQFFGPGTRLTVL.

This clonotype came up many times. The V call is TRBV6-6, the J call TRBJ2-3; D is unclear. This CDR3 has 13 amino acids. Germline CDR1 reads MNHNY; CDR2 reads SVGAGI (reference sequence). Trimming stripped 6 bases from V and 1 base from J, with 8 bases between. The CDR3 DNA is TGTGCCAGCAGATTGTGGGGCACAGATACGCAGTATTTT. Translated: CASRLWGTDTQYF.

The sample holds a few counts of this clonotype. The genes are TRBV14 and TRBJ1-2; perhaps TRBD1 as D (5 bases). V lost 0 bases to trimming and J lost 4 bases, with 12 bases between them. Germline V gene lookup returns CDR1 SGHDN and CDR2 FVKESK. CDR3 size: 15 residues. The DNA of the CDR3 is TGTGCCAGCAGCCAAGAACCCAGGGCCATCTATGGCTACACCTTC. This sequence encodes CASSQEPRAIYGYTF.

This clonotype appeared a few times. The chain recombines TRBV4-3 with TRBJ2-3; weak D call: TRBD2 (6 bases). Per germline, CDR1 LGHNA and CDR2 YSLEER. Trimming pared 0 bases from V and 8 bases from J, leaving 12 bases between. This CDR3 region has 14 residues. The CDR3 region is CASSQDFSGVTQYF. In DNA form, the CDR3 reads TGCGCCAGCAGCCAAGATTTTTCGGGGGTTACGCAGTATTTT.

The chain is built from TRBV9 and TRBJ2-7; a possible D gene is TRBD1 (8 bases). V was cut by 4 bases and J by 7 bases, with 18 bases left in between. This CDR3 region has 14 residues. Germline assignment: CDR1 SGDLS and CDR2 YYNGEE. The CDR3 DNA is TGTGCCAGCAGCTCCCGGACAGGGAGGGAGGAGCAGTACTTC. Its translation: CASSSRTGREEQYF.

This chain uses TRBV4-2 with TRBJ1-5, with a tentative D call TRBD1 (5 bases). Trimming shortened V by 1 base and J by 5 bases, and 12 bases separated the two germline ends. The CDR3 has 15 amino acids. Germline V gene lookup returns CDR1 LGHNA and CDR2 YNFKEQ. The CDR3 DNA follows: TGTGCCAGCAGCCAAGCCAGGGCCGGTCATCAGCCCCAGCATTTT. Protein: CASSQARAGHQPQHF.

The rearrangement links TRBV20-1 to TRBJ2-1; TRBD2 matches at 9 bases. After removal of 1 base from V and 1 base from J, the junction contained 5 bases not matched to a gene. The germline V gene has CDR1 DFQATT and CDR2 SNEGSKA (reference sequence). CDR3 length equals 16 residues. The CDR3 DNA sequence: TGCAGTGCTAGAGTTGGCGGGAGGGGATCCTACAATGAGCAGTTCTTC. Translated, it gives CSARVGGRGSYNEQFF.

This clonotype was detected only a few times. The chain recombines TRBV29-1 with TRBJ2-7, with D perhaps matching TRBD1 (5 bases). This CDR3 spans 13 amino acids. V shed 1 base and J shed 2 bases, with 9 bases lying between them. CDR1 and CDR2 (germline): SQVTM, ANQGSEA. As DNA, the CDR3 is TGCAGCGTTGAAGTGGACACCCCCTACGAGCAGTACTTC. Its translation is CSVEVDTPYEQYF.

J is TRBJ1-6 and V is TRBV6-1; possibly TRBD1 for D (5 bases). The CDR3 sequence is 13 residues long. Deletions cut 6 bases from V and 9 bases from J, with 12 bases between. Germline V gene lookup returns CDR1 MNHNS and CDR2 SASEGT. The CDR3 is CASRVSGTSPLHF. The CDR3 DNA is TGTGCCAGCAGGGTTTCCGGGACTTCACCCCTCCACTTT.

The table lists this clonotype with a few counts. This rearrangement joins TRBV6-1 to TRBJ1-2, with a weak D call TRBD1 (5 bases). The CDR3 runs 12 residues. Between the trimmed V and J ends, which lost 3 bases and 6 bases, there was a span of 8 bases. Per germline, CDR1 MNHNS and CDR2 SASEGT. The CDR3 reads CASSDRGHGYTF. Here the CDR3 DNA reads TGTGCCAGCAGTGATCGGGGCCATGGCTACACCTTC.

The chain carries TRBV6-1 and TRBJ1-2; D call uncertain. The V end lost 10 bases, the J end lost 7 bases, and 19 bases lay between the germline ends. Germline V gene sequence: CDR1 MNHNS, CDR2 SASEGT. This CDR3 has 13 amino acids. The chain's CDR3 is CATTAILSCGYTF. For the CDR3, the DNA is TGTGCCACCACGGCCATTTTAAGCTGTGGCTACACCTTC.

The chain links TRBV6-6 to TRBJ1-2; D not resolved. With 3 bases removed from V and 3 bases from J, the gap between germline ends came to 11 bases. This CDR3 is 14 amino acids long. Germline values: CDR1 MNHNY, CDR2 SVGAGI (reference sequence). The CDR3 reads CASSYFPTHYGYTF. In DNA form, the CDR3 reads TGTGCCAGCAGTTATTTCCCCACACACTATGGCTACACCTTC.